These 3 T cell receptor beta chains came from one sample sequenced in a study of PD-L1 blockade in urothelial cancer listed by TCRdb under 2017. The time point label here, explained by the study, means: peripheral blood 6 weeks after treatment start. Library preparation was by the immunoSEQ multiplex PCR assay. The clones in this table, taken by TCRdb from immuneACCESS, are in-frame only. Not every clone is retained; where verified, under half of the shortfall comes from an unresolved V gene, and the cause of the rest is unknown. The sample table shows tens of thousands of clones, and 88% are seen once. The biggest ten clones account for about 2.6% of the sample. The input for sequencing was PBMCs, taken around atezolizumab (anti-PD-L1) treatment. The receptor set was obtained from a man between 60 and 75 years old with urothelial cancer.

This clone was seen once. V gene TRBV6-4 combines with J gene TRBJ2-3; 13 bases align to TRBD2. The CDR3 is 23 amino acids. Looked up from germline, CDR1 is MRHNA and CDR2 is SNTAGT. After removal of 1 base from V and 5 bases from J, the junction contained 24 bases not matched to a gene. Here the CDR3 DNA reads TGTGCCAGCAGTGACTTGTTGAAGATAGACGGACTAGCGGGGGCCGGGTTAGGAGATACGCAGTATTTT. This encodes CASSDLLKIDGLAGAGLGDTQYF.

The CDR3: CAANRGMDEKLFF. In nucleotides, the CDR3 is TGTGCCGCGAACCGGGGGATGGATGAAAAACTGTTTTTT. This chain links TRBV30 with TRBJ1-4, with D tentatively TRBD1 (5 bases). V was clipped by 8 bases and J by 6 bases, with 16 bases between them. The CDR3 loop spans 13 amino acids. Germline-derived CDR1 and CDR2 are GTSNPN and SVGIG (reference sequence). The complete variable domain, with remaining parts taken from reference TRBV30 and TRBJ1-4, reads SQTIHQWPATLVQPVGSPLSLECTVEGTSNPNLYWYRQAAGRGLQLLFYSVGIGQISSEVPQNLSASRPQDRQFILSSKKLLLSDSGFYLCAANRGMDEKLFFGSGTQLSVL.

CDR3: CASSDRTAGNTIYF. CDR3 bases: TGTGCCAGCAGCGACCGGACAGCCGGAAACACCATATATTTT. The chain carries TRBV7-2 and TRBJ1-3; D is possibly TRBD1 (6 bases). Germline CDR1 SGHTA, CDR2 FQGNSA. V was clipped by 5 bases and J by 4 bases, with 12 bases between them. The CDR3 contains 14 residues. Drawing the rest from reference TRBV7-2 and TRBJ1-3, the complete variable domain is GAGVSQSPSNKVTEKGKDVELRCDPISGHTALYWYRQSLGQGLEFLIYFQGNSAPDKSGLPSDRFSAERTGGSVSTLTIQRTQQEDSAVYLCASSDRTAGNTIYFGEGSWLTVV.